These 12 T cell receptor beta chains were sequenced from one sample in a study of a mutant IDH1 vaccine in newly diagnosed glioma. The time point denotes: baseline, week 1 (first vaccination visit). Noted treatment: pre-vaccination baseline after standard-of-care therapy. Some clones are missing from TCRdb's copy, which holds only in-frame ones; the method was immunoSEQ multiplex PCR. The sample yields some 87,000 clones, about four fifths seen once. Sequencing was performed on PBMCs, taken from a glioma patient treated with radiotherapy, temozolomide or both. All receptors derive from a man in his forties or fifties with glioma.

This chain uses TRBV6-5 with TRBJ1-6, with D hard to call. Trimming pared 0 bases from V and 2 bases from J, leaving 8 bases between. This CDR3 is 16 amino acids long. Germline CDR1 MNHEY, CDR2 SVGAGI. The CDR3 nucleotides read TGTGCCAGCAGTTACTCGGCACAGCCCTATAATTCACCCCTCCACTTT. It translates to CASSYSAQPYNSPLHF.

The CDR3 bases are TGCGCCAGCAGCCTCGGGACAGGGGCGGGTGGCTACACCTTC. Its translation is CASSLGTGAGGYTF. The gene calls are TRBV4-3 and TRBJ1-2; 10 bases are shared with TRBD1. Germline V gene sequence: CDR1 LGHNA, CDR2 YSLEER. The CDR3 runs to 14 residues. The V and J ends lost 4 bases and 7 bases, in that order; junction bases with no gene match: 6.

V and J are TRBV30 and TRBJ1-5, with TRBD1 matching over 10 bases. The CDR3 is made up of 15 amino acids. The germline V gene has CDR1 GTSNPN and CDR2 SVGIG (reference sequence). The V gene end was trimmed by 3 bases and the J gene end by 5 bases; junction bases not matched to a gene: 7. The CDR3 reads CAWRGAGTGDQPQHF. DNA for the CDR3: TGTGCCTGGAGGGGTGCCGGGACAGGGGATCAGCCCCAGCATTTT.

V usage is TRBV6-6 and J usage is TRBJ1-1; D not resolved. V dropped 7 bases and J dropped 2 bases, with 8 bases sitting between them. CDR1 and CDR2 (germline): MNHNY, SVGAGI (reference sequence). The CDR3 loop spans 12 amino acids. The CDR3, as DNA: TGTGCCAGCATGGTCCTCAACACTGAAGCTTTCTTT. It specifies CASMVLNTEAFF.

The rearrangement links TRBV7-9 to TRBJ2-2; 7 nucleotides line up with TRBD2. The V segment lost 6 bases and the J segment 0 bases; nucleotides outside the gene matches: 7. CDR1 and CDR2 (germline): SEHNR, FQNEAQ (reference sequence). There are 16 residues in the CDR3. The DNA for the CDR3 is TGTGCCAGCAGTGTTGCGGGGGAGCCGAACACCGGGGAGCTGTTTTTT. Translation: CASSVAGEPNTGELFF.

This chain uses TRBV30 with TRBJ2-3; TRBD2 agrees at 10 bases. Trimming at V came to 3 bases and at J to 4 bases, leaving 1 base not matched to a gene. The germline V gene has CDR1 GTSNPN and CDR2 SVGIG (reference sequence). The CDR3 length is 13 residues. CDR3 bases: TGTGCCTGGAGAACTAGCGGGGCAGATACGCAGTATTTT. It yields the protein CAWRTSGADTQYF.

As to this clone: The junction departs from the called germline gene at one end, perhaps through a read error. The chain is built from TRBV7-7 and TRBJ2-1; D call uncertain. This CDR3 spans 14 amino acids. From germline, CDR1 is SSHAT and CDR2 FNYEAQ (reference sequence). The CDR3 loop is CASSLSRSYNEQFF. The DNA for the CDR3 is TGTGCTAGCAGCTTGTCCAGATCCTACAATGAGCAGTTCTTC.

This clone was observed a single time. The gene calls are TRBV6-5 and TRBJ1-2; D possibly corresponds to TRBD1 (5 bases). V shed 0 bases and J shed 7 bases, with 15 bases lying between them. Germline V lookup: CDR1 MNHEY, CDR2 SVGAGI. The CDR3 has 15 residues. CDR3 protein: CASSYSQGPVSGYTF. The CDR3 DNA is TGTGCCAGCAGTTACTCCCAGGGTCCCGTAAGTGGCTACACCTTC.

The chain recombines TRBV28 with TRBJ1-5, with TRBD1 matching 9 bases. The CDR3 sequence is 13 residues long. Germline loops: CDR1 MDHEN, CDR2 SYDVKM. With 6 bases clipped from V and 9 bases from J, the junction kept 6 bases outside the gene matches. The CDR3 spells CASSDRGGRPQHF. As DNA, the CDR3 is TGTGCCAGCAGCGACAGGGGGGGTCGGCCCCAGCATTTT. Full variable domain (missing parts from reference TRBV28 and TRBJ1-5): DVKVTQSSRYLVKRTGEKVFLECVQDMDHENMFWYRQDPGLGLRLIYFSYDVKMKEKGDIPEGYSVSREKKERFSLILESASTNQTSMYLCASSDRGGRPQHFGDGTRLSIL.

The chain is built from TRBV19 and TRBJ2-7; D perhaps matches TRBD2 (6 bases). This CDR3 comprises 17 residues. From germline, CDR1 is LNHDA and CDR2 SQIVND (reference sequence). V dropped 3 bases and J dropped 0 bases, with 18 bases sitting between them. The CDR3 spells CASSILPGLSSSYEQYF. The DNA for the CDR3 is TGTGCCAGTAGTATCCTACCGGGACTCTCTTCCTCCTACGAGCAGTACTTC.

The chain recombines TRBV6-5 with TRBJ2-5; D is undetermined. Germline V CDR1 and CDR2: MNHEY, SVGAGI. The CDR3 runs 13 residues. V lost 6 bases, J lost 2 bases, and 10 bases lay in between. CDR3 DNA sequence: TGTGCCAGCAGCCCGGACCTTCAAGAGACCCAGTACTTC. Its protein is CASSPDLQETQYF.

The chain uses TRBV7-8 and TRBJ2-5; a weak D match, TRBD2 (6 bases). Trimming cost V 8 bases and J 8 bases, with 18 bases left between them. Germline V gene data show CDR1 as SGHVS and CDR2 as FQNEAQ. The CDR3 has 13 amino acids. CDR3 residues: CASGAGGVGTQYF. Here the CDR3 DNA reads TGTGCCAGCGGCGCAGGAGGGGTCGGAACCCAGTACTTC.